This T cell receptor beta chain appears in the sequencing data of a study of OX40 agonist ivuxolimab in advanced cancers. As for the study in general: Cohort: 82.7% men, mean age about 60, aged roughly 20 to 79. Study findings and constraints: CD8+ T cells were the subset that, on average, had more expanded clones than CD4+. In a subset of nonresponders, normalized T-cell clonal expansion was also low.

The junction had 4 bases not matched to a gene; V was cut back by 1 base and J by 10 bases. CDR3 length equals 13 residues. Looked up from germline, CDR1 is MGHRA and CDR2 is YSYEKL. Only one count was recorded for this clone. What it binds is unknown. Some clones are missing from TCRdb's copy, which holds only in-frame ones; the method was immunoSEQ multiplex PCR. Among 7,000 to 9,500 clones listed, roughly 90% were seen once. The V and J genes are TRBV4-1 and TRBJ2-1; the match to TRBD2 covers 7 bases. Source: CD4+ or CD8+ T cells sorted from blood, taken in a trial of the OX40 agonist ivuxolimab. The sequence came from an adult with an advanced solid tumor such as melanoma, head and neck, liver or kidney cancer. In nucleotides, the CDR3 is TGCGCCAGCAGCCAAGGACTAGCTTGGGAGCAGTTCTTC. Protein product: CASSQGLAWEQFF.